This passage covers 11 T cell receptor beta chains from one sample sequenced in a study of blood T cell repertoires in COVID-19. Profiling relied on immunoSEQ multiplex PCR, and the TCRdb table lists in-frame clones only, not all of them. The table has approximately 130,000 clones, around 83% seen once. The sample consisted of peripheral blood. These receptors were obtained from a human donor in a cohort sampled during active COVID-19.

The V gene is TRBV5-8, the J gene TRBJ1-1; D is possibly TRBD1 (5 bases). The CDR3 has 13 amino acids. The V gene lost 0 bases and the J gene lost 4 bases, with 7 bases spanning the gap. The germline gives CDR1 SGHTS, CDR2 YDEGEE. DNA for the CDR3: TGTGCCAGCAGCTTGGGGGGGGGCACTGAAGCTTTCTTT. Its protein is CASSLGGGTEAFF.

J is TRBJ2-1 and V is TRBV9; 12 bases align to TRBD1. V gave up 1 base and J gave up 9 bases; unmatched junction bases: 8. Germline CDR1 is SGDLS and CDR2 is YYNGEE. This CDR3 contains 16 residues. CDR3: CASSVSGQGAQGEQFF. In DNA, the CDR3 is TGTGCCAGCAGCGTATCGGGACAGGGGGCGCAGGGTGAGCAGTTCTTC.

The rearrangement joins TRBV21-1 to TRBJ2-7; TRBD2 is taken as the D call from the table, unchecked against the DNA. TRBV21-1 is a documented pseudogene. The CDR3 totals 20 residues. CDR3 protein: CASSKAVGIAGDHYLYEQYV. The CDR3 DNA reads as TGTGCCAGCAGCAAAGCGGTAGGAATAGCGGGAGATCACTACCTCTACGAGCAGTACGTC.

V gene TRBV2 combines with J gene TRBJ1-6, with a tentative D call TRBD1 (6 bases). The CDR3 runs 15 residues. Looked up from germline, CDR1 is SNHLY and CDR2 is FYNNEI. V was shortened by 7 bases and J by 2 bases, with 12 bases between the two germline ends. As DNA, the CDR3 is TGTGCCAGCAACCTACAGGGTCCCTATAATTCACCCCTCCACTTT. Encoded protein: CASNLQGPYNSPLHF.

This clone has more than one count but fewer than ten. This chain uses TRBV7-2 with TRBJ2-2; TRBD2 matches at 7 bases. Per germline, CDR1 SGHTA and CDR2 FQGNSA. This CDR3 spans 16 amino acids. V gave up 3 bases and J gave up 1 base; unmatched junction bases: 5. CDR3 sequence: CASSFRAGVNTGELFF. In DNA, the CDR3 is TGTGCCAGCAGCTTCAGGGCGGGGGTGAACACCGGGGAGCTGTTTTTT. Full variable domain (rest looked up from reference TRBV7-2 and TRBJ2-2): GAGVSQSPSNKVTEKGKDVELRCDPISGHTALYWYRQSLGQGLEFLIYFQGNSAPDKSGLPSDRFSAERTGGSVSTLTIQRTQQEDSAVYLCASSFRAGVNTGELFFGEGSRLTVL.

The rearrangement joins TRBV7-2 to TRBJ1-5; TRBD1 is a possible D gene (5 bases). V was trimmed by 5 bases and J by 4 bases, leaving 9 bases between them. In germline, CDR1 is SGHTA, CDR2 FQGNSA. The CDR3 has 13 amino acids. CDR3 nucleotide sequence: TGTGCCAGCAGCCCCAGGACAAATCAGCCCCAGCATTTT. This gives the protein CASSPRTNQPQHF.

The chain joins TRBV29-1 to TRBJ2-1, with D possibly matching TRBD2 (5 bases). The CDR3 extends over 15 amino acids. V was shortened by 4 bases and J by 1 base, with 14 bases between the two germline ends. Germline CDR1 SQVTM, CDR2 ANQGSEA. The CDR3 protein is CSVARGSRSYNEQFF. CDR3 nucleotide sequence: TGCAGCGTTGCCAGAGGGAGCAGGTCCTACAATGAGCAGTTCTTC.

The chain carries TRBV5-8 and TRBJ1-2; 8 bases line up with TRBD1. The CDR3 contains 14 residues. Germline lookup yields CDR1 SGHTS and CDR2 YDEGEE. Trimming removed 3 bases from V and 8 bases from J; junction bases left unmatched: 9. The CDR3: CASSSEFRTGGYTF. In DNA form, the CDR3 reads TGTGCCAGCAGCTCCGAGTTCCGGACAGGGGGCTACACCTTC.

The rearrangement uses TRBV2 and TRBJ2-2; perhaps TRBD1 as D (6 bases). Germline values: CDR1 SNHLY, CDR2 FYNNEI. Deletions cut 2 bases from V and 0 bases from J, with 7 bases between. This CDR3 is built from 15 residues. CDR3 loop: CASSEKGANTGELFF. Written as DNA, the CDR3 is TGTGCCAGCAGTGAAAAGGGGGCGAACACCGGGGAGCTGTTTTTT.

J is TRBJ1-5 and V is TRBV21-1; the tabulated D call, TRBD1, remains unverified against the DNA. TRBV21-1 is a pseudogene. This CDR3 is 17 amino acids long. The CDR3 loop reads CARAPGQRVEGNQPQHF. As DNA, the CDR3 is TGTGCCAGAGCACCGGGACAACGGGTTGAAGGCAATCAGCCCCAGCATTTT.

The V call is TRBV7-3, the J call TRBJ1-1, with D maybe TRBD1 (5 bases). V shed 5 bases and J shed 1 base, with 17 bases lying between them. Germline values: CDR1 SGHTA, CDR2 FQGTGA. The CDR3 consists of 16 residues. The chain's CDR3 is CASSPPYGQGNTEAFF. The CDR3 region has the DNA TGTGCCAGCAGCCCCCCCTATGGGCAGGGGAACACTGAAGCTTTCTTT.